The rows below give T cell receptor beta chains drawn from one sample of a study of T cells in localized non-small cell lung cancer. TCRdb's table, derived via immunoSEQ multiplex PCR, lists solely in-frame clones and lacks some. The sample lists 50,000 to 65,000 clones, around 80% occurring once. Material: PBMCs, obtained before any cancer treatment. Receptor source: a woman aged 40-70 years with stage II lung adenocarcinoma. Each CDR3 is given with its conserved first and last residue. Each record gives: J gene, clone size, D gene, V gene, CDR3 DNA, CDR3 protein. A D gene is named only where the DNA matches it firmly. A clone size is listed for some rows: how often the clone was seen (once, few, many), or a class if it is expanded.

>TRBJ1-2|-|-|TRBV7-9
TGTGCCAGCAGCTCCGGTGGGAGGGCTGGCTACACCTTC
CASSSGGRAGYTF
>TRBJ1-5|-|-|TRBV30
TGTGCCTGGAGCCAGGGTGGAAATCAGCCCCAGCATTTT
CAWSQGGNQPQHF
>TRBJ1-1|-|-|TRBV2
TGTGCCAGCAGCCCGCAGGAGAGGAACACTGAAGCTTTCTTT
CASSPQERNTEAFF
>TRBJ2-5|-|-|TRBV5-1
TGCGCCAGCATGGAGGGGGGCAGAGTGGAGACCCAGTACTTC
CASMEGGRVETQYF
>TRBJ2-7|once|TRBD1|TRBV2
TGTGCCAGCACCGGGACAGGGACTTACGAGCAGTACTTC
CASTGTGTYEQYF
>TRBJ2-5|once|-|TRBV5-4
TGTGCCAGCAGTTTAAGCCAAGAGACCCAGTACTTC
CASSLSQETQYF
>TRBJ1-3|once|-|TRBV9
TGTGCCAGCAGCGCGCTTGCACAGGCAAAAGGAAACACCATATATTTT
CASSALAQAKGNTIYF
>TRBJ2-2|-|-|TRBV5-4
TGTGCCAGCAGCGACGGACCGGCGCTCACCGGGGAGCTGTTTTTT
CASSDGPALTGELFF
>TRBJ2-1|-|TRBD1|TRBV5-8
TGTGCCAGCAGCGGCCAAACAGGGGACTCCTACAATGAGCAGTTCTTC
CASSGQTGDSYNEQFF
>TRBJ2-1|-|TRBD2|TRBV5-1
TGCGCCAGCAGCCCCGACTCCGGGACTAGCGGGGGGAATGAGCAGTTCTTC
CASSPDSGTSGGNEQFF
>TRBJ2-7|-|-|TRBV15
TGTGCCACCAGCAGAGATCTTCAAAGCGTCTACGAGCAGTACTTC
CATSRDLQSVYEQYF
>TRBJ1-1|few|-|TRBV14
TGTGCCAGCAGCCTGACGGGCCGAGCCACTGAAGCTTTCTTT
CASSLTGRATEAFF
>TRBJ2-1|-|-|TRBV12-5
TGTGCTAGTGGTTTGGTAGGGTCGCAGAGCTACAATGAGCAGTTCTTC
CASGLVGSQSYNEQFF
>TRBJ2-2|-|TRBD1|TRBV4-3
TGCGCCAGCAGCCGAAACGACAGGGAAGGTCGGCTGTTTTTT
CASSRNDREGRLFF
>TRBJ1-2|once|-|TRBV6-6
TGTGCCAGCGGAGCCCCCCAGGGGACGCGGGGCTACACCTTC
CASGAPQGTRGYTF
>TRBJ2-1|-|-|TRBV7-8
TGTGCCAGCAGCCGAGGGGGATACGATGAGCAGTTCTTC
CASSRGGYDEQFF
>TRBJ2-1|once|TRBD2|TRBV5-6
TGTGCCAGCAGCTTGGCGGCTAGCGGGGGCGGTGAGCAGTTCTTC
CASSLAASGGGEQFF
>TRBJ2-3|-|TRBD1|TRBV2
TGTGCCAGCGGGGCAGTGACAGGGACAGATACGCAGTATTTT
CASGAVTGTDTQYF
>TRBJ2-3|-|-|TRBV5-6
TGTGCCAGCAGCTTACAGGGATCGGATACGCAGTATTTT
CASSLQGSDTQYF
>TRBJ1-2|-|TRBD1|TRBV10-3
TGTGCCATCAGTGAGTCGGAAGGGGGCTTAACTGGCTACACCTTC
CAISESEGGLTGYTF
>TRBJ1-2|-|-|TRBV10-3
TGTGCCATCAAGGAAGGGTTGGAAGCGAACTATGGCTACACCTTC
CAIKEGLEANYGYTF
>TRBJ2-5|few|-|TRBV6-1
TGTGCCAGCAGGCGGGACGGCGGGAAGACCCAGTACTTC
CASRRDGGKTQYF
>TRBJ2-5|-|-|TRBV11-2
TGTGCCAGCAGCTTAGATAAAGGGACCCAGTACTTC
CASSLDKGTQYF
>TRBJ2-7|-|-|TRBV11-3
TGTGCCAGCAGCTTAGATTATTTGCCAGGGAACGAGCAGTACTTC
CASSLDYLPGNEQYF
>TRBJ1-2|-|-|TRBV29-1
TGCAGCGTTGAAATCGGATATGGCTACACCTTC
CSVEIGYGYTF
>TRBJ1-1|once|-|TRBV29-1
TGCAGCACTTGGGGGGCGAATGAAGCTTTCTTT
CSTWGANEAFF
>TRBJ2-3|few|-|TRBV21-1
TGTGCCAGCATCCCCGGGAAGGTTAGCGGGGGCCAAAGAGATACGCAGTATTTT
CASIPGKVSGGQRDTQYF
>TRBJ2-7|-|-|TRBV7-9
TGTGCCAGCAGCTTAGGGCAACTAAGCTCCTACGAGCAGTACTTC
CASSLGQLSSYEQYF
>TRBJ2-3|-|-|TRBV5-6
TGTGCCAGCAGCTTGTCCCTGGGCACAGATACGCAGTATTTT
CASSLSLGTDTQYF
>TRBJ1-2|-|-|TRBV2
TGTGCCAGCGAAGCTAACTATGGCTACACCTTC
CASEANYGYTF
>TRBJ2-3|-|TRBD2|TRBV7-9
TGTGCCAGCATATCAGCGGGGGGAGCAGATACGCAGTATTTT
CASISAGGADTQYF
>TRBJ1-1|-|-|TRBV9
TGTGCCAGCAGCGTAGGGGTAAGGGGCCGGAACACTGAAGCTTTCTTT
CASSVGVRGRNTEAFF
>TRBJ2-7|-|-|TRBV5-4
TGTGCCAGCAGCGTCGAGACAGGTACCTACGAGCAGTACTTC
CASSVETGTYEQYF
>TRBJ1-2|-|TRBD1|TRBV4-1
TGCGCCAGCAGCCAAGATCAGGGGGGCGAGGTCCTCTATGGCTACACCTTC
CASSQDQGGEVLYGYTF
>TRBJ2-2|-|-|TRBV28
TGTGCCAGCAGTTTAGTGGTCGGGGAGCTGTTTTTT
CASSLVVGELFF
>TRBJ1-2|-|-|TRBV9
TGTGCCAGCAGCGTAGAGGGCTCGACAGTCTATGGCTACACCTTC
CASSVEGSTVYGYTF
>TRBJ2-2|-|TRBD1|TRBV25-1
TGTGCCAGCGGACAGGGAGGATCCACCGGGGAGCTGTTTTTT
CASGQGGSTGELFF
>TRBJ1-6|-|-|TRBV25-1
TGTGCCAGCAGTGCGATAGGAGGGGGATCCTATAATTCACCCCTCCACTTT
CASSAIGGGSYNSPLHF
>TRBJ2-4|-|TRBD1|TRBV6-5
TGTGCCAGCAGCCCCCCCGGGACAGGGAGAAACATTCAGTACTTC
CASSPPGTGRNIQYF
>TRBJ1-1|once|TRBD1|TRBV28
TGTGCCAGCAGTTTGACAGGGGGGTTGAACACTGAAGCTTTCTTT
CASSLTGGLNTEAFF
>TRBJ1-2|-|-|TRBV19
TGTGCCAGTAGTATTACGGTGACGGTCTATGGCTACACCTTC
CASSITVTVYGYTF
>TRBJ1-2|-|TRBD1|TRBV7-2
TGTGCCAGCAGCTTAGGGGACAGGGGCTATTATGGCTACACCTTC
CASSLGDRGYYGYTF
>TRBJ1-1|-|-|TRBV19
TGTGCCAGTAGTATAGTGGGCAGAGCGAACACTGAAGCTTTCTTT
CASSIVGRANTEAFF
>TRBJ2-7|-|-|TRBV9
TGTGCCAGCAGCGTAGAGAGCCCAATGGACGAGCAGTACTTC
CASSVESPMDEQYF
>TRBJ2-7|-|TRBD1|TRBV29-1
TGCAGCGTTGAGGAGACAGGGTTGAGGCAGTACTTC
CSVEETGLRQYF
>TRBJ1-1|-|-|TRBV14
TGTGCCAGCAGAAACTCGGCCGCCACTGAAGCTTTCTTT
CASRNSAATEAFF
>TRBJ1-6|-|TRBD1|TRBV6-6
TGTGCCAGCAGACCCACAGGGGAAAATAATTCACCCCTCCACTTT
CASRPTGENNSPLHF
>TRBJ1-2|-|-|TRBV7-9
TGTGCCAGCAGCTCCCCCCGAGGGGGGGGGAACTATGGCTACACCTTC
CASSSPRGGGNYGYTF
>TRBJ2-7|medium-sized|-|TRBV27
TGTGCCAGCAGTTATTTCGACGAGCAGTACTTC
CASSYFDEQYF
>TRBJ1-3|-|-|TRBV7-2
TGTGCCGTGCCAGCAGCTGGGACCGCTACTAGCTCTGGAAACACCATATATTTT
CAVPAAGTATSSGNTIYF
>TRBJ2-3|few|-|TRBV5-4
TGTGCCAGCAGTTTTAACCCGTTGACAAAAGATACGCAGTATTTT
CASSFNPLTKDTQYF
>TRBJ1-1|-|-|TRBV19
TGTGCCAGCTCCGGGACCCTTGTTACCACTGAAGCTTTCTTT
CASSGTLVTTEAFF
>TRBJ2-1|few|TRBD1|TRBV19
TGTGCCAGCCAGGAGGGGCAGGGGGCGAGGGATGAGCAGTTCTTC
CASQEGQGARDEQFF